This entry concerns a single T cell receptor beta chain. Under the authors' procedure: Counts of nucleated cells, estimated from reference gene primer amplification, were obtained. Sequencing was performed with immunoSEQ multiplex PCR; in TCRdb, only in-frame clones are kept and a portion is missing. V and J calls and clone size are as listed in that table; D and trimming were resolved from the DNA. In the table there are some 500,000 clones, 85% to 90% of which are singletons. The source of the sample is a study of blood T cell repertoires in COVID-19. Sequencing used peripheral blood. The receptor comes from a woman in her forties or fifties with COVID-19, enrolled during active disease.

In DNA, the CDR3 is TGTGCCTGGAGTGTACCGGGTGCACTAAAAGCTTTCTTT. Residues: CAWSVPGALKAFF. The chain couples TRBV30 to TRBJ1-1; unclear D gene. The CDR3 is 13 residues long. V was clipped by 0 bases and J by 9 bases, with 14 bases between them. The germline V gene has CDR1 GTSNPN and CDR2 SVGIG (reference sequence).